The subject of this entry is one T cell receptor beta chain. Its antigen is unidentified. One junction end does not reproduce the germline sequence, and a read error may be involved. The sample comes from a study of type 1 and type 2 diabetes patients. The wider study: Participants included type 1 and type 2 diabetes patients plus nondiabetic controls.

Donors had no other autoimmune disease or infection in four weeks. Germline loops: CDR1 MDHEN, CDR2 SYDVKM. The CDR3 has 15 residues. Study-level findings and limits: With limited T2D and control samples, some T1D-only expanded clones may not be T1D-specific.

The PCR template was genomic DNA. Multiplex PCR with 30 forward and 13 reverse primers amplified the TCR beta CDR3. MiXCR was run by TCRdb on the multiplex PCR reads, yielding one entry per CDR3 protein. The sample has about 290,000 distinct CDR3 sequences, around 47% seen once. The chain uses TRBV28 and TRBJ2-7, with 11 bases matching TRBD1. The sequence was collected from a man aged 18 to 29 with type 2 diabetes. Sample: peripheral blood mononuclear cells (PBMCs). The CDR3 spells CASSSPGTGGYGQYF. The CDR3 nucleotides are TGTGCCAGCAGCAGCCCCGGGACAGGGGGGTACGGGCAGTACTTC.